This passage covers 24 T cell receptor beta chains from one sample sequenced in a study of blood T cell repertoires in COVID-19. Some clones are missing from TCRdb's copy, which holds only in-frame ones; the method was immunoSEQ multiplex PCR. The sample holds 200,000 or so clones, 88% seen once. The sequenced material came from PBMCs or T cells enriched from blood (not recorded which). The receptors here all came from a woman aged 25 to 39 who had been exposed to COVID-19.

The gene calls are TRBV9 and TRBJ1-2; no reliable D call. The CDR3 loop spans 15 amino acids. Trimming took 2 bases from V and 4 from J, leaving 15 bases between them. The germline CDR1 and CDR2 sequences are SGDLS and YYNGEE. The CDR3 coding sequence is TGTGCCAGCAGCGTGGACGGGGTGAATATCTATGGCTACACCTTC. Amino acid sequence: CASSVDGVNIYGYTF.

CDR3 DNA sequence: TGTGCCAGCAGTTTAGCCACGACAGGGGGTCAGCCCCAGCATTTT. This translates into CASSLATTGGQPQHF. This chain connects TRBV27 to TRBJ1-5, with 9 bases identical to TRBD1. The CDR3 has 15 residues. CDR1 is MNHEY, CDR2 SMNVEV, per germline (reference sequence). V was clipped by 2 bases and J by 6 bases; unmatched bases: 5.

This chain joins TRBV12-3 or TRBV12-4 and TRBJ1-1; D uncertain. The CDR3 totals 12 residues. Trimming stripped 3 bases from V and 3 bases from J, with 5 bases between. In DNA form, the CDR3 reads TGTGCCAGCAGTTTCGAGTACACTGAAGCTTTCTTT. This sequence encodes CASSFEYTEAFF.

The DNA of the CDR3 is TGCAGCGTTGAAGATCTTAAGGGGGCCGCTGGGGATACGCAGTATTTT. Translating gives CSVEDLKGAAGDTQYF. The chain recombines TRBV29-1 with TRBJ2-3; TRBD1 matches at 7 bases. V gave up 0 bases and J gave up 6 bases; unmatched junction bases: 12. The CDR3 consists of 16 residues. Germline V gene sequence: CDR1 SQVTM, CDR2 ANQGSEA.

This chain uses TRBV27 with TRBJ2-4; 9 nucleotides align to TRBD2. CDR1 MNHEY and CDR2 SMNVEV come from the germline V gene (reference sequence). This CDR3 contains 15 residues. V was pared by 5 bases and J by 3 bases, with 5 bases of the junction left unmatched. This chain's CDR3 is CASSPLAGVKNIQYF. CDR3 coding DNA: TGTGCCAGCAGTCCTTTAGCGGGAGTCAAAAACATTCAGTACTTC.

This clone was recorded only once. The chain couples TRBV6-5 to TRBJ1-5; D is ambiguous. Germline CDR1 reads MNHEY; CDR2 reads SVGAGI. The V and J ends lost 11 bases and 4 bases respectively, with 15 bases between them. CDR3 size: 13 residues. CDR3 sequence reads: CAAQRAENQPQHF. The CDR3 DNA reads TGTGCCGCCCAACGAGCGGAAAATCAGCCCCAGCATTTT.

The chain joins TRBV12-3 or TRBV12-4 to TRBJ2-7; tentative D call: TRBD2 (6 bases). The CDR3 extends over 13 amino acids. Trimming pared 2 bases from V and 3 bases from J, leaving 8 bases between. The CDR3 loop reads CASSLKEGYEQYF. Written as DNA, the CDR3 is TGTGCCAGCAGTTTAAAGGAGGGCTACGAGCAGTACTTC.

V is TRBV15 and J is TRBJ2-1; D unresolved. This CDR3 has 15 amino acids. Germline CDR1 reads LNHNV; CDR2 reads YYDKDF (reference sequence). V was clipped by 3 bases and J by 0 bases, with 9 bases between them. CDR3 nucleotide sequence: TGTGCCACCAGCAGCGCGCGGAGCTCCTACAATGAGCAGTTCTTC. Its translation is CATSSARSSYNEQFF. The full variable domain, in which reference TRBV15 and TRBJ2-1 provide the parts outside the CDR3, is DAMVIQNPRYQVTQFGKPVTLSCSQTLNHNVMYWYQQKSSQAPKLLFHYYDKDFNNEADTPDNFQSRRPNTSFCFLDIRSPGLGDTAMYLCATSSARSSYNEQFFGPGTRLTVL.

V is TRBV6-5 and J is TRBJ2-7; 8 positions match TRBD2. The CDR3 length is 15 residues. Looked up from germline, CDR1 is MNHEY and CDR2 is SVGAGI. V lost 1 base, J lost 5 bases, and 7 bases stayed unmatched. As DNA, the CDR3 is TGTGCCAGCAGTTACTACTTAGCGGGAAGGAACGAGCAGTACTTC. It is translated as CASSYYLAGRNEQYF.

This chain uses TRBV28 with TRBJ2-3; 10 bases match TRBD1. The CDR3 length is 16 residues. V dropped 6 bases and J dropped 7; count of bases not matched to a gene: 13. Germline assignment: CDR1 MDHEN and CDR2 SYDVKM. The CDR3 region is CASSASARQGAHTQYF. CDR3 in DNA: TGTGCCAGCAGCGCGTCGGCCCGACAGGGGGCCCATACGCAGTATTTT.

This chain uses TRBV3-1 (or the pseudogene TRBV3-2) with TRBJ2-7; 15 nucleotides match TRBD2. The junction had 8 bases not matched to a gene; V was cut back by 0 bases and J by 5 bases. This CDR3 contains 18 residues. Germline V gene data show CDR1 as LGHDT and CDR2 as YNNKEL (reference sequence). For the CDR3, the DNA is TGTGCCAGCAGCCAAGACGGAGGGACTAGCGGGAGGTCACACGAGCAGTACTTC. It is translated as CASSQDGGTSGRSHEQYF.

This clone has more than one count but fewer than ten. The chain couples TRBV30 to TRBJ1-6, with 8 bases fitting TRBD1. Germline values: CDR1 GTSNPN, CDR2 SVGIG (reference sequence). The CDR3 runs to 17 residues. With 3 bases clipped from V and 0 bases from J, the junction kept 7 bases outside the gene matches. In DNA, the CDR3 is TGTGCCTGGAGCCAGGGGGCCATCAGCTCCTATAATTCACCCCTCCACTTT. Its translation: CAWSQGAISSYNSPLHF.

This clone has just a few counts. The chain is built from TRBV2 and TRBJ2-1; tentative D call: TRBD2 (6 bases). The CDR3 sequence is 15 residues long. The germline V and J ends were trimmed by 7 bases and 7 bases, with 20 bases remaining between them. Germline V lookup: CDR1 SNHLY, CDR2 FYNNEI. CDR3 in amino acids: CASTAEGGMLNEQFF. CDR3 bases: TGTGCCAGCACTGCGGAGGGAGGTATGTTGAATGAGCAGTTCTTC.

The chain links TRBV2 to TRBJ2-3, with 14 bases matching TRBD2. The CDR3 runs 14 residues. Germline lookup yields CDR1 SNHLY and CDR2 FYNNEI. Germline trimming cut 8 bases from V and 6 bases from J; bases unmatched to any gene: 4. CDR3 in amino acids: CASGRLAGGDTQYF. The CDR3, as DNA: TGTGCCAGCGGGAGACTAGCGGGAGGGGATACGCAGTATTTT.

This chain connects TRBV5-1 to TRBJ2-5, with 7 bases aligning to TRBD1. CDR3 length: 15 residues. V shed 8 bases, J shed 2 bases, and the junction held 12 bases outside the gene matches. CDR1 and CDR2 from the germline V gene are SGHRS and YFSETQ. DNA for the CDR3: TGCGCCAGAGTCCCACGACAGGGAGCTCAAGAGACCCAGTACTTC. The encoded protein is CARVPRQGAQETQYF.

The chain links TRBV25-1 to TRBJ2-1; a possible D gene is TRBD1 (5 bases). The CDR3 is made up of 17 amino acids. V lost 1 base and J lost 2, with 15 bases in between. Looked up from germline, CDR1 is MGHDK and CDR2 is SYGVNS. In nucleotides, the CDR3 is TGTGCCAGCAGTGAATCCGCGGCAGGGAAAACCTACAATGAGCAGTTCTTC. Translating gives CASSESAAGKTYNEQFF. Together with reference TRBV25-1 and TRBJ2-1, the CDR3 gives the full variable domain: EADIYQTPRYLVIGTGKKITLECSQTMGHDKMYWYQQDPGMELHLIHYSYGVNSTEKGDLSSESTVSRIRTEHFPLTLESARPSHTSQYLCASSESAAGKTYNEQFFGPGTRLTVL.

The rearrangement joins TRBV5-6 to TRBJ1-4; no firm D call. Germline V lookup: CDR1 SGHDT, CDR2 YYEEEE. Trimming left V 4 bases short and J 7 bases short, with 14 bases between. This CDR3 spans 14 amino acids. CDR3 residues: CASSRTRRGEKLFF. The CDR3, as DNA: TGTGCCAGCAGCCGGACTCGTCGTGGTGAAAAACTGTTTTTT.

The genes are TRBV6-5 and TRBJ2-3; D possibly corresponds to TRBD2 (6 bases). V was pared by 8 bases and J by 7 bases, with 19 bases between. Per germline, CDR1 MNHEY and CDR2 SVGAGI. The CDR3 runs 14 residues. This CDR3 reads CASVAAKARNTQYF. The CDR3 region has the DNA TGTGCCAGCGTAGCGGCAAAAGCGAGGAATACGCAGTATTTT.

The rearrangement uses TRBV5-4 and TRBJ2-3, with 7 positions matching TRBD2. This CDR3 has 14 residues. CDR1 and CDR2 from the germline V gene are SGHNT and YYREEE (reference sequence). The V gene end was trimmed by 5 bases and the J gene end by 6 bases; junction bases not matched to a gene: 9. CDR3 amino acids: CASRRGVDSDTQYF. For the CDR3, the DNA is TGTGCCAGCAGACGGGGGGTGGACTCGGATACGCAGTATTTT. The full variable domain, completed using reference TRBV5-4 and TRBJ2-3, is ETGVTQSPTHLIKTRGQQVTLRCSSQSGHNTVSWYQQALGQGPQFIFQYYREEENGRGNFPPRFSGLQFPNYSSELNVNALELDDSALYLCASRRGVDSDTQYFGPGTRLTVL.

V gene TRBV5-1 combines with J gene TRBJ1-4; D is unclear. The CDR3 has 14 amino acids. V was clipped by 6 bases and J by 5 bases, with 14 bases between them. CDR1 SGHRS and CDR2 YFSETQ come from the germline V gene. CDR3 loop: CASKMFTENEKLFF. DNA for the CDR3: TGCGCCAGCAAGATGTTCACAGAGAATGAAAAACTGTTTTTT.

About this clone itself: The junction differs from germline at one of its ends, possibly a read error. This chain connects TRBV7-7 to TRBJ2-5, with 10 bases identical to TRBD2. The CDR3 has 15 amino acids. From germline, CDR1 is SSHAT and CDR2 FNYEAQ (reference sequence). CDR3: CASSLVAGGQETQYF. The DNA for the CDR3 is TGTGCTAGCAGCTTAGTAGCGGGAGGTCAAGAGACCCAGTACTTC. The full variable domain, in which reference TRBV7-7 and TRBJ2-5 provide the parts outside the CDR3, is GAGVSQSPRYKVTKRGQDVTLRCDPISSHATLYWYQQALGQGPEFLTYFNYEAQPDKSGLPSDRFSAERPEGSISTLTIQRTEQRDSAMYRCASSLVAGGQETQYFGPGTRLLVL.

This clone was seen only a few times. Written as DNA, the CDR3 is TGTGCCAGCAGCTTAAGCTCTAGTCCCGGGGAGCTGTTTTTT. Translating gives CASSLSSSPGELFF. This chain connects TRBV7-3 to TRBJ2-2, with no clear D. CDR3 length: 14 residues. CDR1 and CDR2 from the germline V gene are SGHTA and FQGTGA. Trimming removed 1 base from V and 6 bases from J, with 9 bases in between. Variable domain in full (rest from reference TRBV7-3 and TRBJ2-2): GAGVSQTPSNKVTEKGKYVELRCDPISGHTALYWYRQSLGQGPEFLIYFQGTGAADDSGLPNDRFFAVRPEGSVSTLKIQRTERGDSAVYLCASSLSSSPGELFFGEGSRLTVL.

This clone appeared once. The CDR3 DNA sequence: TGTGCCAGCAGTTCCGTTATTACAGGGCCGGATACGCAGTATTTT. This codes for CASSSVITGPDTQYF. The V call is TRBV27, the J call TRBJ2-3, with a tentative D call TRBD1 (6 bases). The V and J ends lost 4 bases and 6 bases respectively, with 17 bases between them. Germline V gene sequence: CDR1 MNHEY, CDR2 SMNVEV (reference sequence). The CDR3 length is 15 residues.

The chain carries TRBV19 and TRBJ2-1, with 8 nucleotides matching TRBD2. Germline V gene sequence: CDR1 LNHDA, CDR2 SQIVND (reference sequence). V shed 6 bases, J shed 9 bases, and the junction held 13 bases outside the gene matches. CDR3 length: 15 residues. For the CDR3, the DNA is TGTGCCAGTAGACCACAAAGCGGGAGCGCGGGTGAGCAGTTCTTC. Translated, it gives CASRPQSGSAGEQFF.